These T cell receptor beta chains were read from a single sample in a study of regulatory T cells in long-lasting Graves disease. MiXCR, applied by TCRdb to the multiplex PCR reads, yields one record per CDR3 protein. The table records around 400,000 distinct CDR3 sequences, around 15% of them present only once. Sequencing was performed on peripheral blood mononuclear cells (PBMCs), taken at new diagnosis, from a patient treated with antithyroid drugs. Source of these receptors: a female donor with Graves disease. The CDR3 runs from the conserved cysteine through the conserved F or W. A D gene is named only where the DNA matches it firmly. Rows give clone size only sometimes, using once, few, many, or a class for an expanded clone.

abundance	j_gene	v_gene	d_gene	CDR3nt	CDR3aa
NA	TRBJ1-5	TRBV27	NA	TGTGCCAGCAGTTACGAAGGGTTTAGCAATCAGCCCCAGCATTTT	CASSYEGFSNQPQHF
many	TRBJ2-5	TRBV7-2	TRBD2	TGTGCCAGCAGCTTAGGAACTAGCGGGATACAAGAGACCCAGTACTTC	CASSLGTSGIQETQYF
NA	TRBJ2-1	TRBV20-1	NA	TGCAGTGCTAGAGGTCGAGATTGGGTCGAGCAGTTCTTC	CSARGRDWVEQFF
few	TRBJ2-5	TRBV3-1	NA	TGTGCCAGCAGCCAAGACAGGGGGGCAACCCTGGGTATCAAAGAGACCCAGTACTTC	CASSQDRGATLGIKETQYF
many	TRBJ1-1	TRBV7-8	NA	TGTGCCAGCAGCCAAACAAGGACCGGTCGAGCTTTCTTT	CASSQTRTGRAFF
NA	TRBJ2-3	TRBV9	NA	TGTGCCAGCAGCCTCACACCTGGCACAGATACGCAGTATTTT	CASSLTPGTDTQYF
many	TRBJ2-6	TRBV20-1	NA	TGCAGTGCTCCCCCGGGATCTGGGGCCAACGTCCTGACTTTC	CSAPPGSGANVLTF
many	TRBJ1-2	TRBV5-1	NA	TGCGCCAGCAGCCCCGGGACCCTTGTCTATGGCTACACCTTC	CASSPGTLVYGYTF
many	TRBJ2-7	TRBV7-9	TRBD1	TGTGCCAGCAGCACCCCCGGGACAGGGACCTACGAGCAGTACTTC	CASSTPGTGTYEQYF
NA	TRBJ1-1	TRBV5-1	NA	TGCGCCAGCAGCTTAGGGTCGAACGCTGAAGCTTTCTTT	CASSLGSNAEAFF
NA	TRBJ2-2	TRBV25-1	NA	TGTGCCAGCAGTGAAGGTGCTGGCATCGGGGAGCTGTTTTTT	CASSEGAGIGELFF
many	TRBJ1-1	TRBV2	NA	TGTGCCAGCAGCATGGAGGGCATGAACACTGAAGCTTTCTTT	CASSMEGMNTEAFF